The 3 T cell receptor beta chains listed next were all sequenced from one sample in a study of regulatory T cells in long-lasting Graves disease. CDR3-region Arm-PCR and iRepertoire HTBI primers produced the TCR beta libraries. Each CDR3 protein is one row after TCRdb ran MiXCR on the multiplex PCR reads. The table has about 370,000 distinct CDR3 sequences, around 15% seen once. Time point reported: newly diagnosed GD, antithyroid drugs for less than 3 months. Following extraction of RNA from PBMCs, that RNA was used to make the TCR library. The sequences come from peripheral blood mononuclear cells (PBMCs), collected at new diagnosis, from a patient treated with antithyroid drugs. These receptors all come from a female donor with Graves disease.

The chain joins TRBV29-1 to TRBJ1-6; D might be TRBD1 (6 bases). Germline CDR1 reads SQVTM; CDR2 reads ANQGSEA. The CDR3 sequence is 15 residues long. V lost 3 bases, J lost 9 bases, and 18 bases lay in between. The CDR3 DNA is TGCAGCGTTGATACTTCGACAGGACGGGGTTCACCCCTCCACTTT. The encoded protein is CSVDTSTGRGSPLHF.

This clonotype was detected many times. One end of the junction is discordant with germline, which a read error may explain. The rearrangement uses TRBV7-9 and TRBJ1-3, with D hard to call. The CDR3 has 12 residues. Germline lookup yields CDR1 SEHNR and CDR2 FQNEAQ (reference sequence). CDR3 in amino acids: CNLGLPGNTIYF. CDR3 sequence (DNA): TGCAACCTGGGTTTGCCTGGAAACACCATATATTTT.

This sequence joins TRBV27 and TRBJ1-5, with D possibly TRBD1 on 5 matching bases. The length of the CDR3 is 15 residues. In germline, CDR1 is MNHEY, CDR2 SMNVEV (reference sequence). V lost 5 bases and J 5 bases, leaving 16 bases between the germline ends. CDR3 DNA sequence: TGTGCCAGCAGTCATAAAAGGGGAGGGGATCAGCCCCAGCATTTT. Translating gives CASSHKRGGDQPQHF.